This T cell receptor (beta chain) was retrieved from a study of cytomegalovirus exposure and HLA in healthy donors (dated by TCRdb to the late 2010s). As for the study more broadly: An earlier analysis of 550 to 700 of the donors reported approximately 290 Gb of sequence data and 117 million unique TCR beta sequences from roughly 180 million T cells. Approximately 300 gigabases of sequencing data and tens of millions of unique TCR sequences made up an early release that covered over 550 HLA-typed donors. Of the roughly 410 genotyped donors, 70% to 90% were placed in the genetic ancestry cluster associated with self-reported Caucasian donors. The study aimed to test whether cataloging public T cell receptors could reveal signatures of past pathogen exposure. The T cell repertoires of around 730 subjects were profiled by immunosequencing and related to cytomegalovirus serostatus. Along with the roughly 670-subject first cohort, a separate validation cohort of 120 different subjects was used. To predict cytomegalovirus infection status, the study brought together high-throughput TCR immunosequencing, statistical association of individual TCRs with disease status, and machine learning. A later analysis re-examined previously published TCR beta repertoires from 610 or so donors and added high-resolution HLA genotyping to investigate patterns of TCR occurrence. Rather than drawing on any new phenotypic data, the later analysis identified candidate immune exposures from TCR beta sequences and the way those sequences occurred across donors. To decide whether each TCR beta V gene segment behaved as functional or pseudogenic, an earlier analysis of over 500 of the donors relied on high-throughput TCR beta sequencing. Donor age, sex, ethnicity and CMV serostatus were compiled together with the repertoire data. A later genetic analysis used genome-wide SNP genotypes for 398 of the 666 donors, treating that subset as a discovery cohort. All discovery cohort repertoires had been generated on a single sequencing platform. HLA typing included class I and class II loci at four-digit resolution. The number of typed donors differed by locus: 629-630 for A, B, C, DRB1 and DQB1; 522 for DQA1; around 610 for DPA1; and 450 to 480 for DPB1. Roughly five DR-DQ haplotypes were handled as single units for association and clustering, since linkage in the cohort was strong. Across approximately 400 genotyped donors of the cohort, an average of approximately 240,000 unique TCR beta nucleotide sequences per donor were sequenced, and around 19% of those sequences were non-productive.

With respect to this clone: Its antigen target is currently unknown. The sample holds no much larger clone one base away, and base qualities are not on file.

The cohort was made up of about 610 healthy bone marrow donors. Cohort members were all nominally healthy when sampled, although unrecorded immune exposures were likely present. The donor was CMV seronegative and belonged to the group of 320 or so seronegative cohort members. A peripheral blood sample was provided by each donor, and peripheral blood mononuclear cells were used for TCR beta sequencing. The Qiagen DNeasy Blood Extraction Kit was used to extract genomic DNA from the blood cell samples. Its CDR3 holds 15 amino acids, cysteine through phenylalanine. Only the CDR3 region is kept as DNA, spanning 45 bases read in frame from base 1. CDR1 and CDR2, looked up from the germline V gene (reference sequence), are MNHNY and SVGAGI. For this chain, trimming is 2 bases at the V end and 4 bases at the J end, and the number of junction bases without a gene match is 7. Libraries were built with the immunoSEQ multiplex PCR assay. The multiplex PCR relied on a mix of 60 forward primers for TCR Vbeta segments and 13 reverse primers for TCR Jbeta segments. The CDR3 region of rearranged TCR beta genes was amplified from genomic DNA by a multiplex PCR assay. On the Illumina HiSeq System, the amplified TCR beta libraries were sequenced as 87-base-pair reads. As for the original processing: A later analysis tallied 75 million to 95 million unique TCR beta chains across the 610 or so repertoires, and about 10 million of those chains were shared by two or more donors. Raw reads were error-corrected and collapsed into unique sequences with a nearest-neighbor algorithm that merged closely related sequences to remove PCR and sequencing errors. V, D and J gene segments were assigned by aligning CDR3 sequences to IMGT reference sequences. For a sequence to be retained, a match of at least six nucleotides to both a V gene segment and a J gene segment was required. Rearrangements were classified as productive when the CDR3 lacked stop codons and remained in frame with V and J, and all other rearrangements were classified as non-productive. CDR3 was defined according to IMGT convention as the region running from the second conserved V-encoded cysteine to the conserved J-encoded phenylalanine. In an earlier analysis of some 550 of the donors, sequences lacking an unambiguous match to a single V gene segment were excluded. In an earlier analysis of 587 of the donors, V segments were called functional above 56.7% productive rearrangements and were called segregating when the between-donor standard deviation exceeded 5%. To diagnose cytomegalovirus status from the catalog of TCR beta chain sequences, a statistical classification framework was built. A later analysis assigned V and J genes by comparing TCR nucleotide sequences with IMGT/GENE-DB human TR gene sequences. The TCRdist pipeline was used in a later analysis to assign CDR3 sequences and most-parsimonious VDJ recombination scenarios. In a later analysis, each TCR beta chain was defined by its CDR3 amino acid sequence together with its V-gene family, and reads lacking a unique V-gene family were excluded. To address suspected cross-contamination and a sequencing artifact, a later analysis removed approximately 590 highly shared, low-generation-probability nucleotide sequences. In a later analysis, a clonal expansion index for each public chain was calculated from normalized within-repertoire ranks of inferred template counts. In a later analysis, generation probabilities were computed using a VDJ recombination model fitted to out-of-frame rearrangements, and the results were checked against IGoR. A later analysis scored TCR-TCR, TCR-HLA and TCR-CMV co-occurrence with hypergeometric tests, applying a repertoire-size bias correction to TCR pairs. In a later analysis, false discovery rates were estimated by permuting HLA or CMV assignments 20 times. A later analysis grouped co-occurring TCRs with DBSCAN, adding TCRdist sequence similarity when clustering within HLA-allele-positive subsets. Repertoires with fewer than 30,000 or more than 120,000 public chains were left out of co-occurrence clustering, as were five repertoires with anomalous nucleotide sharing. TCRdb provides this immuneACCESS table in a form limited to in-frame rearrangements. Some clones are lacking; in checked studies, under half of them reflect an unresolved V gene, and why the rest are absent is not known. V, J and clone size reflect that table, while D and trimming were determined from the DNA. The sample yields about 170,000 clones; 60% to 85% were counted once. Together, the top ten hold about 3.1% of the sample.

The study at large found these results: In a later analysis, TCR association rates were found to vary across HLA loci, with the most associated TCRs seen for DRB1 alleles and the fewest for HLA-C alleles. This cohort had only TCR beta chains sequenced, and the lack of alpha or paired-chain data limited which features could be detected. Roughly uniform sequencing depth across donors was assumed in presence/absence analyses, although this assumption may not hold. The study gave a list of over 150 TCR beta chains associated with cytomegalovirus. Most CMV-associated TCR beta chains appeared to be HLA-restricted in a later analysis, and the HLA associations seemed to be driven largely by CMV exposure. According to a later genetic analysis, donors in an Asian-associated ancestry cluster had fewer N-insertions in productive TCRs than the approximately 630-donor mean. A further reported finding was that TCR beta sequences accurately predicted the HLA-A and HLA-B alleles for most subjects in the first cohort. Specific HLA alleles were associated with 15,000 to 20,000 TCR beta sequences at a false discovery rate of 0.05 in a later analysis. It was suggested by the authors that the approach could potentially be generalized to other disease states and immunological phenotypes. Correlated functional status among segregating V segments might reflect linkage disequilibrium, but an unknown experimental factor could not be ruled out. In a later analysis, HLA-associated TCR beta chains showed more clonal expansion and lower generation probabilities than non-associated chains that were equally common. A later genetic analysis associated a missense DCLRE1C variant with V-gene and J-gene trimming of TCR beta chains, and an independent cohort replicated the association. Assigning TCR associations to individual alleles was difficult when HLA alleles, especially DR and DQ, strongly co-occurred. Across donors, most TCR sequences were observed very rarely, whereas some public TCRs were present in many individuals. Broadly in line with IMGT annotations, most TCR beta V segments showed up in productive rearrangements about 87% or about 30% of the time in an earlier analysis of 587 of the donors. A few of the identified cytomegalovirus-associated TCR beta chains were confirmed in vitro to be specific for cytomegalovirus antigens. Several of the top co-occurrence clusters appeared to be linked to parvovirus B19, influenza, CMV and Epstein-Barr virus, according to a later analysis. Because the 87-base-pair reads could not distinguish some IMGT-functional V segments, including TRBV6-2 and TRBV6-3, those segments were excluded. Cytomegalovirus status was reported to be diagnosed by the classifier with high specificity and sensitivity in both the original and validation cohorts. A cluster of highly shared sequence variants was judged likely to represent a technical artifact of the sequencing pipeline. Immune exposure information for the cohort was limited to CMV serostatus. The earlier analysis of 450 to 700 of the donors excluded seventeen rarely observed V segments, including chromosome 9 orphons, because counts were too low. Because some donors lacked HLA typing at each locus, the association tests relied only on the typed subset.

Sequencing was carried out using PBMCs. This chain joins TRBV6-6 to TRBJ2-5, with 7 central nucleotides matching TRBD2. This clonotype was sampled from a female donor in good health and CMV-seronegative. The CDR3 sequence is CASSYRRLALETQYF. The base sequence is TGTGCCAGCAGTTACCGCAGACTAGCCCTAGAGACCCAGTACTTC.